This is a list of T cell receptor beta chains from one sample in a study of shared clonotypes between healthy human individuals. Sequenced by immunoSEQ multiplex PCR; TCRdb stores in-frame clones only, minus some. The sample has roughly 2.2 million clones, more than 80% seen once. Sequenced material: naive CD4+ T cells from PBMCs. These receptors were taken from a man aged 18-30 years in good health. Some clones in this sample may be carry-over from other donors' samples. CDR3s include the opening cysteine and the closing phenylalanine or tryptophan. D genes are given only for firm matches. For some rows the clone size is stated as once, few or many, or as a class when expanded; others skip it.

TRBJ2-2 TRBV10-2 NA NA CASSAQGSAGELFF TGCGCCAGCAGTGCGCAGGGGTCTGCCGGGGAGCTGTTTTTT
TRBJ1-2 TRBV7-3 NA NA CASSLGGANYGYTF TGTGCCAGCAGCTTAGGAGGAGCCAACTATGGCTACACCTTC
TRBJ1-1 TRBV20-1 NA NA CSADGLTEAFF TGCAGTGCCGACGGGCTTACTGAAGCTTTCTTT
TRBJ2-3 TRBV5-1 NA NA CASVSGPSTDTQYF TGCGCCAGCGTCAGCGGACCCAGCACAGATACGCAGTATTTT
TRBJ2-1 TRBV7-3 TRBD2 NA CASSPVAGYAYNEQFF TGTGCCAGCAGCCCTGTAGCGGGTTATGCCTACAATGAGCAGTTCTTC
TRBJ2-7 TRBV7-9 TRBD2 NA CASSVSGLSYEQYF TGTGCCAGCAGCGTTAGCGGGCTCTCCTACGAGCAGTACTTC
TRBJ2-7 TRBV18 NA NA CASSPPGGTRNPYEQYF TGTGCCAGCTCACCACCGGGGGGGACACGTAATCCCTACGAGCAGTACTTC
TRBJ1-2 TRBV19 NA NA CASSIDTGNYGYTF TGTGCCAGTAGTATAGACACAGGGAATTATGGCTACACCTTC
TRBJ1-1 TRBV28 NA once CASSLIHTEAFF TGTGCCAGCAGTTTAATCCACACTGAAGCTTTCTTT
TRBJ1-2 TRBV5-4 NA NA CASSSQGNYDYTF TGTGCCAGCAGCTCACAGGGTAACTATGACTACACCTTC
TRBJ2-3 TRBV7-3 NA NA CASSLTKAGRADTQYF TGTGCCAGCAGCTTAACGAAGGCGGGACGGGCAGATACGCAGTATTTT
TRBJ2-7 TRBV7-2 TRBD2 NA CASSLGLAGLYEQYF TGTGCCAGCAGCTTAGGCCTAGCGGGACTTTACGAGCAGTACTTC
TRBJ2-7 TRBV11-1 TRBD1 NA CASSSPGQANEQYF TGTGCCAGCAGCTCACCTGGACAGGCGAACGAGCAGTACTTC
TRBJ2-7 TRBV28 NA NA CASSLPDATLEQYF TGTGCCAGCAGTTTACCGGACGCTACCTTGGAGCAGTACTTC
TRBJ2-1 TRBV5-1 NA NA CASSLLNALGDNEQFF TGCGCCAGCAGCTTGCTAAACGCCTTAGGGGATAATGAGCAGTTCTTC
TRBJ1-2 TRBV28 NA NA CASRSGRFYGYTF TGTGCCAGCAGATCTGGACGGTTCTATGGCTACACCTTC
TRBJ2-2 TRBV5-4 NA NA CASSLNVGRGAAGELFF TGTGCCAGCAGCTTGAATGTCGGTAGAGGGGCCGCCGGGGAGCTGTTTTTT
TRBJ2-6 TRBV5-1 NA NA CASDSSGANVLTF TGCGCCAGTGACAGCTCTGGGGCCAACGTCCTGACTTTC
TRBJ2-3 TRBV5-1 TRBD1 NA CASSLDRQGGDTQYF TGCGCCAGCAGCCTAGACAGACAGGGTGGAGATACGCAGTATTTT
TRBJ2-7 TRBV29-1 TRBD1 NA CSVEGSGQVPYEQYF TGCAGCGTTGAAGGGTCGGGACAGGTTCCCTACGAGCAGTACTTC
TRBJ2-7 TRBV28 NA NA CASSYGGSYEQYF TGTGCCAGCAGTTACGGGGGTTCCTACGAGCAGTACTTC
TRBJ1-1 TRBV11-3 NA NA CASSSSGGNTEAFF TGTGCCAGCAGCTCTTCCGGGGGTAACACTGAAGCTTTCTTT
TRBJ2-3 TRBV6-5 TRBD2 NA CASRLAGVKDTQYF TGTGCCAGCAGGCTAGCGGGAGTCAAAGATACGCAGTATTTT
TRBJ2-1 TRBV5-1 TRBD1 once CASSFRDRGNEQFF TGCGCCAGCAGCTTTAGGGACAGGGGCAATGAGCAGTTCTTC
TRBJ2-5 TRBV5-1 TRBD2 NA CASSHLAGEETQYF TGCGCCAGCAGCCATTTAGCGGGAGAAGAGACCCAGTACTTC
TRBJ2-7 TRBV27 TRBD1 NA CATSGTGGYEQYF TGTGCCACCTCCGGGACAGGGGGCTACGAGCAGTACTTC
TRBJ2-7 TRBV7-9 NA NA CASRPTETYEQYF TGTGCCAGCAGGCCTACTGAAACCTACGAGCAGTACTTC
TRBJ2-1 TRBV9 NA NA CASSAGPHNEQFF TGTGCCAGCAGCGCCGGACCCCACAATGAGCAGTTCTTC
TRBJ2-1 TRBV6-5 NA NA CASSVTSPPYNEQFF TGTGCCAGCAGTGTGACTAGTCCCCCCTACAATGAGCAGTTCTTC
TRBJ2-7 TRBV18 NA NA CASSPPGHQAYEQYF TGTGCCAGCTCACCACCGGGACATCAGGCCTACGAGCAGTACTTC
TRBJ2-3 TRBV5-1 NA NA CASSLVTGTTTDTQYF TGCGCCAGCAGCTTGGTAACAGGGACCACCACAGATACGCAGTATTTT
TRBJ1-5 TRBV7-9 TRBD1 NA CASSITGAGGHSNQPQHF TGTGCCAGCAGCATCACAGGGGCCGGGGGGCATAGCAATCAGCCCCAGCATTTT